These 16 T cell receptor beta chains were sequenced from one sample in a study of OX40 agonist ivuxolimab in advanced cancers. The assay was immunoSEQ multiplex PCR, and TCRdb's table has in-frame clones only and misses some. The profile shows around 80,000 clones, around 86% of them singletons. Sequencing used CD4+ or CD8+ T cells sorted from blood, obtained in a trial of the OX40 agonist ivuxolimab. These receptors came from an adult with an advanced solid tumor such as melanoma, head and neck, liver or kidney cancer.

In this sample, this clone turned up once. The chain joins TRBV29-1 to TRBJ1-5, with D tentatively TRBD1 (5 bases). From germline, CDR1 is SQVTM and CDR2 ANQGSEA. Trimming took 4 bases from V and 7 from J, leaving 11 bases between them. The CDR3 runs to 12 residues. The CDR3 here is CSVGQGGQPQHF. The CDR3 nucleotides read TGCAGCGTTGGGCAGGGAGGGCAGCCCCAGCATTTT. The variable domain in full, completed from reference TRBV29-1 and TRBJ1-5, reads SAVISQKPSRDICQRGTSLTIQCQVDSQVTMMFWYRQQPGQSLTLIATANQGSEATYESGFVIDKFPISRPNLTFSTLTVSNMSPEDSSIYLCSVGQGGQPQHFGDGTRLSIL.

This chain joins TRBV28 and TRBJ2-3; 8 bases map to TRBD1. Germline CDR1 reads MDHEN; CDR2 reads SYDVKM. The CDR3 covers 15 residues. The V segment lost 0 bases and the J segment 1 base; nucleotides outside the gene matches: 0. CDR3 DNA sequence: TGTGCCAGCAGTTTATGGGGACAGGGCACAGATACGCAGTATTTT. Amino acid sequence: CASSLWGQGTDTQYF.

The genes are TRBV19 and TRBJ2-1; D is possibly TRBD1 (5 bases). From germline, CDR1 is LNHDA and CDR2 SQIVND (reference sequence). This CDR3 region has 15 residues. V lost 4 bases to trimming and J lost 5 bases, with 15 bases between them. The CDR3 DNA follows: TGTGCCAGTAGTACTTTGGCAGGGATCCACAATGAGCAGTTCTTC. Residues: CASSTLAGIHNEQFF. Using reference TRBV19 and TRBJ2-1 for the parts outside the CDR3, the full variable domain is DGGITQSPKYLFRKEGQNVTLSCEQNLNHDAMYWYRQDPGQGLRLIYYSQIVNDFQKGDIAEGYSVSREKKESFPLTVTSAQKNPTAFYLCASSTLAGIHNEQFFGPGTRLTVL.

The chain links TRBV7-2 to TRBJ2-3; possibly TRBD1 or TRBD2 for D (5 bases each). Per germline, CDR1 SGHTA and CDR2 FQGNSA. The CDR3 loop spans 15 amino acids. V was shortened by 4 bases and J by 4 bases, with 15 bases between the two germline ends. The CDR3 region has the DNA TGTGCCAGCAGCTACGGGGCCGGTGGGGCAGATACGCAGTATTTT. The encoded protein is CASSYGAGGADTQYF. Based on the CDR3 plus reference TRBV7-2 and TRBJ2-3, the full variable domain is GAGVSQSPSNKVTEKGKDVELRCDPISGHTALYWYRQSLGQGLEFLIYFQGNSAPDKSGLPSDRFSAERTGGSVSTLTIQRTQQEDSAVYLCASSYGAGGADTQYFGPGTRLTVL.

This chain connects TRBV7-3 to TRBJ2-5; 7 nucleotides line up with TRBD2. J lost 5 bases, V lost 5 bases, and 8 bases had no gene match. This CDR3 has 14 residues. Germline lookup yields CDR1 SGHTA and CDR2 FQGTGA. Here the CDR3 reads CASSLDHSGETQYF. The DNA for the CDR3 is TGTGCCAGCAGCCTGGACCATAGCGGGGAGACCCAGTACTTC.

The V and J genes are TRBV27 and TRBJ1-2; D is ambiguous. Looked up from germline, CDR1 is MNHEY and CDR2 is SMNVEV (reference sequence). V lost 5 bases, J lost 1 base, and 8 bases lay in between. CDR3 size: 13 residues. The CDR3 protein is CASSSHFNYGYTF. For the CDR3, the DNA is TGTGCCAGCAGTAGTCACTTTAACTATGGCTACACCTTC.

The chain recombines TRBV9 with TRBJ2-5, with 13 bases aligning to TRBD2. Germline lookup yields CDR1 SGDLS and CDR2 YYNGEE. The CDR3 runs 17 residues. The V segment lost 3 bases and the J segment 0 bases; nucleotides outside the gene matches: 5. DNA for the CDR3: TGTGCCAGCAGCGCGGGACTAGCGGGGAACAACCAAGAGACCCAGTACTTC. It is translated as CASSAGLAGNNQETQYF.

The chain combines TRBV6-1 with TRBJ1-6; D remains unclear. V lost 10 bases and J lost 10, with 20 bases in between. The CDR3 extends over 14 amino acids. Germline CDR1 is MNHNS and CDR2 is SASEGT. This CDR3 is CAIQETGLGSPLHF. The CDR3 nucleotides are TGTGCCATCCAGGAGACGGGCCTCGGCTCACCCCTCCACTTT.

This clone has a single count. The chain joins TRBV11-2 to TRBJ1-5; 7 bases are shared with TRBD1. The CDR3 extends over 13 amino acids. CDR1 and CDR2 from the germline V gene are SGHAT and FQNNGV. V lost 3 bases, J lost 5 bases, and 1 base stayed unmatched. The CDR3 sequence: CASSFQGDQPQHF. CDR3 sequence (DNA): TGTGCCAGCAGCTTCCAGGGGGATCAGCCCCAGCATTTT.

As DNA, the CDR3 is TGTGCCAGCAGCAAAGTTACCAGGGGGGGTGTCGGCACAGATACGCAGTATTTT. Translating gives CASSKVTRGGVGTDTQYF. The chain is built from TRBV21-1 and TRBJ2-3. TRBV21-1 is a recognized pseudogene. This CDR3 comprises 18 residues.

V and J are TRBV9 and TRBJ1-2; D is undetermined. Germline V gene data show CDR1 as SGDLS and CDR2 as YYNGEE. V shed 0 bases and J shed 10 bases, with 19 bases lying between them. The CDR3 is made up of 15 amino acids. The CDR3 region has the DNA TGTGCCAGCAGCGTAGCTTCGGAGGGTTACTTCCCCTACACCTTC. It codes for CASSVASEGYFPYTF.

The rearrangement joins TRBV7-2 to TRBJ1-5, with TRBD1 matching 7 bases. The germline gives CDR1 SGHTA, CDR2 FQGNSA. J gave up 6 bases and V 1 base, and 6 bases lay outside the gene matches. The CDR3 is made up of 15 amino acids. CDR3 region: CASSLGRGSVQPQHF. Written as DNA, the CDR3 is TGTGCCAGCAGCTTAGGCAGGGGGTCGGTTCAGCCCCAGCATTTT.

V usage is TRBV6-1 and J usage is TRBJ1-1; 11 bases fit TRBD1. The germline V gene encodes CDR1 MNHNS and CDR2 SASEGT. This CDR3 has 14 amino acids. V was pared by 3 bases and J by 10 bases, with 7 bases of the junction left unmatched. DNA for the CDR3: TGTGCCAGCAGTGAGGTGGGACAGGGGGTTGGAGCTTTCTTT. Translation gives CASSEVGQGVGAFF.

The V gene is TRBV28, the J gene TRBJ1-4; TRBD1 agrees at 8 bases. Germline-derived CDR1 and CDR2 are MDHEN and SYDVKM. The CDR3 has 13 residues. V was clipped by 10 bases and J by 8 bases; unmatched bases: 9. CDR3: CATGQGDKEKLFF. CDR3 bases: TGTGCCACCGGACAGGGAGATAAGGAAAAACTGTTTTTT.

This sequence joins TRBV4-3 and TRBJ1-2; D is ambiguous. V lost 2 bases to trimming and J lost 3 bases, with 7 bases between them. The CDR3 loop spans 13 amino acids. Germline assignment: CDR1 LGHNA and CDR2 YSLEER. CDR3 residues: CASSQNGYYGYTF. Written as DNA, the CDR3 is TGCGCCAGCAGCCAAAACGGATACTATGGCTACACCTTC.

The chain carries TRBV11-2 and TRBJ1-2; a weak D match, TRBD1 (5 bases). The CDR3 contains 13 residues. Trimming pared 1 base from V and 5 bases from J, leaving 8 bases between. From germline, CDR1 is SGHAT and CDR2 FQNNGV. This chain's CDR3 is CASSLGTIYGYTF. CDR3 bases: TGTGCCAGCAGCTTAGGGACAATTTATGGCTACACCTTC.